These 18 T cell receptor beta chains share one sample of origin, sequenced in a study of Ad26.COV2.S vaccination and SARS-CoV-2 variants. Method: immunoSEQ multiplex PCR; TCRdb's copy keeps in-frame clones and lacks some. Of 85,000 to 95,000 clones detected, more than 70% appear once; the ten largest clones hold 15% to 20%. Source: peripheral blood, taken after recovery from COVID-19. The source of these receptors is a human donor who had recovered from COVID-19.

The V call is TRBV5-1, the J call TRBJ2-1; 11 bases line up with TRBD2. V was pared by 2 bases and J by 0 bases, with 10 bases of the junction left unmatched. Germline V lookup: CDR1 SGHRS, CDR2 YFSETQ. This CDR3 contains 19 residues. CDR3 sequence reads: CASSFGLAGDLLSYNEQFF. The CDR3 DNA sequence: TGCGCCAGCAGCTTTGGACTAGCGGGCGACCTCCTCTCCTACAATGAGCAGTTCTTC.

The chain is built from TRBV10-1 and TRBJ2-7; either TRBD1 or TRBD2 may supply D (5 bases each). The ends were cut back, 10 bases at V and 3 bases at J, with 19 bases in the middle. Germline assignment: CDR1 WNHNN and CDR2 SYGVQD (reference sequence). The CDR3 contains 14 residues. The CDR3 reads CATSAGTTDYEQYF. CDR3 DNA sequence: TGCGCCACCTCCGCCGGGACCACTGACTACGAGCAGTACTTC.

This chain uses TRBV7-2 with TRBJ2-7; no firm D call. The germline V gene encodes CDR1 SGHTA and CDR2 FQGNSA. V was cut by 2 bases and J by 4 bases, with 21 bases left in between. This CDR3 is 17 amino acids long. The CDR3 region is CASSLYSRLPPSYEQYF. DNA for the CDR3: TGTGCCAGCAGCTTATATAGCAGGTTGCCCCCTTCGTACGAGCAGTACTTC.

The chain is built from TRBV28 and TRBJ1-2, with D possibly TRBD1 on 5 matching bases. CDR1 and CDR2 (germline): MDHEN, SYDVKM. Trimming removed 6 bases from V and 1 base from J, with 24 bases in between. The CDR3 is 18 amino acids. As DNA, the CDR3 is TGTGCCAGCAGCCCCCCGGGGCAGGTACCAATTTTTAACTATGGCTACACCTTC. Protein sequence: CASSPPGQVPIFNYGYTF.

This clone was picked up one time. This chain links TRBV2 with TRBJ2-3; weak D call: TRBD2 (6 bases). V lost 10 bases to trimming and J lost 4 bases, with 15 bases between them. Germline V gene data show CDR1 as SNHLY and CDR2 as FYNNEI. CDR3 size: 13 residues. The CDR3 DNA reads as TGTGCCAACGTCGGGAGTCAGTCAGATACGCAGTATTTT. It codes for CANVGSQSDTQYF.

This clone came up once. This chain's CDR3 is CASRRTAYGYTF. The CDR3, as DNA: TGTGCCAGTAGAAGGACAGCCTATGGCTACACCTTC. The rearrangement uses TRBV19 and TRBJ1-2, with D possibly being TRBD1 (6 bases). The CDR3 has 12 residues. Per germline, CDR1 LNHDA and CDR2 SQIVND (reference sequence). V lost 6 bases and J 4 bases, leaving 9 bases between the germline ends.

The chain is built from TRBV7-9 and TRBJ1-5, with 9 bases that match TRBD1. Trimming at V came to 5 bases and at J to 2 bases, leaving 4 bases not matched to a gene. The germline V gene encodes CDR1 SEHNR and CDR2 FQNEAQ (reference sequence). CDR3 size: 15 residues. The CDR3, as DNA: TGTGCCAGCAGCACAGGGGGCGGCGGCAATCAGCCCCAGCATTTT. This codes for CASSTGGGGNQPQHF.

Here the CDR3 reads CASSPPGASSYEQYF. CDR3 coding DNA: TGTGCCAGCAGCCCCCCGGGAGCTAGCTCCTACGAGCAGTACTTC. This rearrangement joins TRBV13 to TRBJ2-7; TRBD2 might be the D (6 bases). Trimming took off 5 bases at V and 0 bases at J, with 14 bases between the two ends. The CDR3 is 15 amino acids. CDR1 and CDR2 (germline): PRHDT, FYEKMQ (reference sequence). The variable domain in full, completed from reference TRBV13 and TRBJ2-7, reads AAGVIQSPRHLIKEKRETATLKCYPIPRHDTVYWYQQGPGQDPQFLISFYEKMQSDKGSIPDRFSAQQFSDYHSELNMSSLELGDSALYFCASSPPGASSYEQYFGPGTRLTVT.

The chain has TRBV10-1 and TRBJ2-3, with no clear D. This CDR3 is 17 amino acids long. Trimming left V 4 bases short and J 4 bases short, with 21 bases between. The germline V gene encodes CDR1 WNHNN and CDR2 SYGVQD (reference sequence). The CDR3 region is CASSVSVRVGVADTQYF. The DNA of the CDR3 is TGCGCCAGCAGTGTTTCTGTTCGTGTTGGGGTGGCAGATACGCAGTATTTT.

The rearrangement joins TRBV3-1 (or the pseudogene TRBV3-2) to TRBJ2-2, with D possibly being TRBD2 (5 bases). The CDR3 is made up of 17 amino acids. Germline V gene sequence: CDR1 LGHDT, CDR2 YNNKEL (reference sequence). With 3 bases removed from V and 6 bases from J, the gap between germline ends came to 20 bases. Here the CDR3 DNA reads TGTGCCAGCAGCCATCTTGAGCCGTTGGGGAGTCCCGGGGAGCTGTTTTTT. It encodes CASSHLEPLGSPGELFF.

The V and J genes are TRBV9 and TRBJ1-1; D gene unclear. This CDR3 is built from 11 residues. The germline CDR1 and CDR2 sequences are SGDLS and YYNGEE. The V end lost 4 bases, the J end lost 11 bases, and 12 bases lay between the germline ends. The CDR3: CASSPLRGAFF. CDR3 coding DNA: TGTGCCAGCAGCCCCCTCCGTGGCGCTTTCTTT.

The genes are TRBV7-6 and TRBJ2-7; D might be TRBD1 (6 bases). Germline loops: CDR1 SGHVS, CDR2 FNYEAQ. V was shortened by 7 bases and J by 0 bases, with 13 bases between the two germline ends. The CDR3 has 14 amino acids. The CDR3 DNA reads as TGTGCCAGCAACTGGAGACAGGACTCCTACGAGCAGTACTTC. This gives the protein CASNWRQDSYEQYF.

The rearrangement uses TRBV29-1 and TRBJ1-5, with TRBD1 matching 8 bases. In germline, CDR1 is SQVTM, CDR2 ANQGSEA. V was pared by 6 bases and J by 9 bases, with 10 bases of the junction left unmatched. CDR3 length: 13 residues. The DNA for the CDR3 is TGCAGCGTCGCAGGGGGCCCAGGGCGGCCCCAGCATTTT. As protein: CSVAGGPGRPQHF. Combining the CDR3 with reference TRBV29-1 and TRBJ1-5 gives the whole variable domain SAVISQKPSRDICQRGTSLTIQCQVDSQVTMMFWYRQQPGQSLTLIATANQGSEATYESGFVIDKFPISRPNLTFSTLTVSNMSPEDSSIYLCSVAGGPGRPQHFGDGTRLSIL.

The rearrangement uses TRBV4-3 and TRBJ2-7, with a tentative D call TRBD2 (6 bases). The CDR3 sequence is 16 residues long. V was pared by 1 base and J by 3 bases, with 16 bases between. In germline, CDR1 is LGHNA, CDR2 YSLEER. CDR3 region: CASSQAFQGGIYEQYF. CDR3 nucleotide sequence: TGCGCCAGCAGCCAAGCGTTTCAGGGCGGGATCTACGAGCAGTACTTC.

J is TRBJ2-7 and V is TRBV5-4; D remains unclear. CDR1 SGHNT and CDR2 YYREEE come from the germline V gene (reference sequence). This CDR3 is 11 amino acids long. Trimming took 4 bases from V and 3 from J, leaving 5 bases between them. This chain's CDR3 is CASSLNYEQYF. As DNA, the CDR3 is TGTGCCAGCAGCCTAAACTACGAGCAGTACTTC. The whole variable domain, remainder taken from reference TRBV5-4 and TRBJ2-7, is ETGVTQSPTHLIKTRGQQVTLRCSSQSGHNTVSWYQQALGQGPQFIFQYYREEENGRGNFPPRFSGLQFPNYSSELNVNALELDDSALYLCASSLNYEQYFGPGTRLTVT.

The sample holds one count of this clone. The chain links TRBV3-1 (or the pseudogene TRBV3-2) to TRBJ2-1; 9 bases agree with TRBD2. Germline CDR1 and CDR2: LGHDT and YNNKEL (reference sequence). V gave up 5 bases and J gave up 10 bases; unmatched junction bases: 9. This CDR3 is built from 14 residues. CDR3 nucleotides: TGTGCCAGCAGCTGGCGGGAGGGCCGGGCCGAGCAGTTCTTC. Protein sequence: CASSWREGRAEQFF.

In its sample, this clone was seen once. The same CDR3 is also encoded by other DNA sequences in this sample. This sequence joins TRBV27 and TRBJ2-1; 8 positions match TRBD2. Germline values: CDR1 MNHEY, CDR2 SMNVEV (reference sequence). The J segment lost 2 bases and the V segment lost 2 bases, leaving 5 bases of the junction unmatched. The CDR3 sequence is 16 residues long. The CDR3: CASSLAAGGAYNEQFF. CDR3 DNA sequence: TGTGCCAGCAGTTTAGCGGCGGGAGGAGCCTACAATGAGCAGTTCTTC.

The V call is TRBV4-2, the J call TRBJ2-3; 12 bases match TRBD2. The CDR3 is made up of 20 amino acids. Germline loops: CDR1 LGHNA, CDR2 YNFKEQ. After removal of 2 bases from V and 5 bases from J, the junction contained 17 bases not matched to a gene. This CDR3 reads CASSQSRGLAGGPREDTQYF. CDR3 DNA sequence: TGTGCCAGCAGCCAATCAAGAGGGCTAGCGGGAGGGCCAAGGGAAGATACGCAGTATTTT.